This T cell receptor (beta chain) was found in a study of CD8+CD57+ T cells in acquired aplastic anemia. The CDR3 length is 14 residues. The V gene's germline CDR1 is SGHDN and CDR2 FVKESK. Trimming cost V 5 bases and J 1 base, with 11 bases left between them. Template material for TCR beta VDJ and CDR3 profiling consisted of genomic DNA. One entry per CDR3 protein results from TCRdb running MiXCR on the reads. Altogether 160,000 or so distinct CDR3 sequences are present, around 48% being singletons, with the ten largest covering roughly 30%. This clonotype was seen ten or more times. CD8+CD57+ cell expansion had been shown by flow cytometry in patients chosen for sequencing. The patients, all of them, had severe acquired aplastic anemia.

V and J are TRBV14 and TRBJ1-1; unclear D gene. Specimen: sorted CD4+, CD8+, or CD8+CD57+ T cells (not recorded which) from PBMCs. This TCR derives from a human donor with aplastic anemia. The CDR3 spells CASSAIGWNTEAFF. CDR3 bases: TGTGCCAGCAGCGCCATTGGGTGGAACACTGAAGCTTTCTTT. Using reference TRBV14 and TRBJ1-1 for the parts outside the CDR3, the full variable domain is EAGVTQFPSHSVIEKGQTVTLRCDPISGHDNLYWYRRVMGKEIKFLLHFVKESKQDESGMPNNRFLAERTGGTYSTLKVQPAELEDSGVYFCASSAIGWNTEAFFGQGTRLTVV.